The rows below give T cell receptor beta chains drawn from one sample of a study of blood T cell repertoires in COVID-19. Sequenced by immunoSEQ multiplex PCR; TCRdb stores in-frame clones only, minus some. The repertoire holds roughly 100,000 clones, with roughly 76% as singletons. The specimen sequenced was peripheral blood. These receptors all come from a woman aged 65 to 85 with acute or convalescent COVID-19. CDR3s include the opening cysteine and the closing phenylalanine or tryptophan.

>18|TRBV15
CATSRDHRSSGIYNEQFF
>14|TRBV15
CATRPTGGDYGYTF
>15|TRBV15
CATSRVRGLADTQYF
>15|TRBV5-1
CASSLESGGNEKLFF
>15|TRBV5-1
CASKPGLATNEKLFF
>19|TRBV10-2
CASSLGEYSGGEVTDTQYF
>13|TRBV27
CASRSPLEGEQFF
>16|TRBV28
CASSLGSGVGNTEAFF
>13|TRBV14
CASSQGTHGTQYF
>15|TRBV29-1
CSVDPGSQGADTQYF
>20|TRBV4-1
CASSQDYFMGQGAISYGYTF
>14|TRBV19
CASRPTGGAETQYF
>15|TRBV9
CASSDLTSGNDEQFF
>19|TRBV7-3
CASSILAGGLDSSYNEQFF
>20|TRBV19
CASSIDPGRQPTRGNTEAFF
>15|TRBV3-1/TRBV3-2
CASSQGWRISYEQYF
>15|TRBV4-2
CASSLTGDGNQPQHF
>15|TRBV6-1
CASSEWGPGNQPQHF
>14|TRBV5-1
CASSSATGYSPLHF
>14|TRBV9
CASSGPLGEETQYF
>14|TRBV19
CASSIGPQGDTQYF
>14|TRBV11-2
CASSFGQGMWEQYF